This T cell receptor (beta chain) derives from a study of cytomegalovirus exposure and HLA in healthy donors. The CDR3 is 15 residues long. Germline V gene data show CDR1 as ENHRY and CDR2 as SYGVKD. V was clipped by 7 bases and J by 2 bases; unmatched bases: 5. Comment on this clone: The antigen is not known.

Findings and caveats of the study: By HLA locus, TCR association rates varied in a later analysis, with DRB1 showing the most and HLA-C the fewest. The study listed roughly 150 cytomegalovirus-associated TCR beta chains. Information on immune exposure was restricted to one variable (CMV serostatus).

Primers: 60 Vbeta forward and 13 Jbeta reverse. TCRdb's table, derived via immunoSEQ multiplex PCR, lists solely in-frame clones and lacks some. The top ten clones hold about 5.9% of a sample with about 150,000 clones, about four fifths of them seen once. The material sequenced was PBMCs. This rearrangement joins TRBV10-3 to TRBJ2-1, with TRBD1 identical over 10 bases. The origin of this receptor is a man over 45 in good health and CMV-seropositive. The CDR3, as DNA: TGTGCCATCATGGGGACAGGGGAACCCTACAATGAGCAGTTCTTC. The encoded protein is CAIMGTGEPYNEQFF.